The table lists the clone carrying this T cell receptor (beta chain) with a few counts. Its antigen remains unknown. The data belong to a study of T-cell reconstitution after alpha-beta-depleted transplantation in children. Study-level points and caveats: Diversity and T-cell counts at one year after transplant derived mostly from new T cells. Several hundred expanded graft clones reportedly were the source of alpha-beta T cells about two months after transplant. It was surviving recipient T cells and thymic progenitors that gave some patients high TCRbeta diversity at day 60.

V dropped 4 bases and J dropped 4; count of bases not matched to a gene: 1. This CDR3 has 14 amino acids. The TCRbeta library was prepared with unique molecular identifiers. TCRdb redid the calling of the PCR reads with MiXCR, one entry per CDR3 protein. The sample holds approximately 800,000 distinct CDR3 sequences, roughly 15% seen once. V usage is TRBV12-3 or TRBV12-4 and J usage is TRBJ2-6; TRBD1 matches at 7 bases. Source: PBMCs, mostly from graft donor cells, taken 360 days after TCRalphabeta/CD19-depleted stem cell transplant. This TCR was recovered from a male patient aged 10 to 17 who had a stem cell transplant for acute lymphoblastic leukemia, so the T cells may come from the graft donor. CDR3 region: CASSWGQGANVLTF. The CDR3 DNA sequence: TGTGCCAGCAGTTGGGGACAGGGGGCCAACGTCCTGACTTTC.